The T cell receptor (beta chain) described here comes from a study of shared clonotypes between healthy human individuals. Study background: There were three CD4 naive, three CD4 memory, two CD8 naive and one CD8 memory plates per donor.

Regarding this clone: No antigen is known for it.

The assay was run at deep level. Original handling: Junction-only sequences produced by ImmunoSEQ had no quality scores, so filtering differed. The repertoire was sequenced with immunoSEQ multiplex PCR; TCRdb's copy has only in-frame clones and lacks some. V and J calls and clone size are those listed in that table; D and trimming were worked out from the DNA. Counted here are 1,500,000 or so clones, around 97% occurring once; the ten biggest clones make up over 1%. This CDR3 comprises 16 residues. J gave up 6 bases and V 5 bases, and 13 bases lay outside the gene matches. Per germline, CDR1 SGHTA and CDR2 FQGNSA. General study points: Estimated richness values were generally larger in naive subsets than in memory subsets.

The receptor comes from a man younger than 40 in good health. This rearrangement joins TRBV7-2 to TRBJ1-5; 7 nucleotides match TRBD1. The sample taken for sequencing was naive CD4+ T cells sorted from blood. Regarding subset: CD45RA+ positively selected. Here the CDR3 reads CASSPISDRFPQPQHF. The CDR3 DNA reads TGTGCCAGCAGCCCCATTTCGGACAGGTTTCCTCAGCCCCAGCATTTT.